The 22 T cell receptor beta chains in this list originate from one sample, sequenced in a study of a mutant IDH1 vaccine in newly diagnosed glioma. Described time point: week 11, during vaccination. Vaccinated patients received 300 ug of mutant IDH1 20-mer peptide per dose, with topical imiquimod. The data were produced by immunoSEQ multiplex PCR, yet TCRdb's version contains in-frame clones alone and is incomplete. The data contain about 130,000 clones, roughly 77% of them singletons. What these receptors recognize is not known. Sequenced material: PBMCs, taken from a glioma patient whose treatment included an IDH1 peptide vaccine. The receptors here all came from a middle-aged man with glioma.

This chain uses TRBV15 with TRBJ1-2; D unclear. This CDR3 comprises 18 residues. The germline V gene encodes CDR1 LNHNV and CDR2 YYDKDF (reference sequence). V gave up 0 bases and J gave up 7 bases, with 24 bases separating them. The CDR3 spells CATSRDPARQSVWGGYTF. The CDR3, as DNA: TGTGCCACCAGCAGAGATCCGGCCAGGCAGTCTGTTTGGGGTGGCTACACCTTC. Supplemented by reference TRBV15 and TRBJ1-2, the full variable domain reads DAMVIQNPRYQVTQFGKPVTLSCSQTLNHNVMYWYQQKSSQAPKLLFHYYDKDFNNEADTPDNFQSRRPNTSFCFLDIRSPGLGDTAMYLCATSRDPARQSVWGGYTFGSGTRLTVV.

V is TRBV2 and J is TRBJ2-5; 10 nucleotides align to TRBD2. This CDR3 is 14 amino acids long. Germline CDR1 SNHLY, CDR2 FYNNEI. V lost 3 bases, J lost 3 bases, and 1 base stayed unmatched. This CDR3 reads CASSDTSGEETQYF. CDR3 in DNA: TGTGCCAGCAGTGACACTAGCGGGGAAGAGACCCAGTACTTC. Filled out from reference TRBV2 and TRBJ2-5, the complete variable domain reads EPEVTQTPSHQVTQMGQEVILRCVPISNHLYFYWYRQILGQKVEFLVSFYNNEISEKSEIFDDQFSVERPDGSNFTLKIRSTKLEDSAMYFCASSDTSGEETQYFGPGTRLLVL.

V gene TRBV18 combines with J gene TRBJ2-1; a weak D match, TRBD2 (6 bases). There are 16 residues in the CDR3. Per germline, CDR1 KGHSH and CDR2 LQKENI. Trimming took 0 bases from V and 9 from J, leaving 18 bases between them. The CDR3 sequence: CASSPPSSGRRPEQFF. CDR3 nucleotide sequence: TGTGCCAGCTCACCACCATCCAGCGGGCGGAGGCCTGAGCAGTTCTTC.

This clone turned up a few times. The chain carries TRBV30 and TRBJ1-1; D is unclear. V was pared by 4 bases and J by 11 bases, with 8 bases between. CDR3 length equals 9 residues. Germline CDR1 reads GTSNPN; CDR2 reads SVGIG (reference sequence). CDR3 DNA sequence: TGTGCCTGGAAGCCTGGTGCTTTCTTT. The encoded protein is CAWKPGAFF. The whole variable domain, filled in from reference TRBV30 and TRBJ1-1, reads SQTIHQWPATLVQPVGSPLSLECTVEGTSNPNLYWYRQAAGRGLQLLFYSVGIGQISSEVPQNLSASRPQDRQFILSSKKLLLSDSGFYLCAWKPGAFFGQGTRLTVV.

The chain carries TRBV6-6 and TRBJ1-3, with D perhaps TRBD1 (6 bases). CDR1 and CDR2 (germline): MNHNY, SVGAGI (reference sequence). Trimming removed 0 bases from V and 8 bases from J, with 11 bases in between. The CDR3 is made up of 14 amino acids. The CDR3 protein is CASSYSAGADTIYF. The CDR3 DNA reads as TGTGCCAGCAGTTACTCGGCAGGGGCAGACACCATATATTTT.

In this sample, this clone turned up a few times. The V and J genes are TRBV30 and TRBJ1-5, with 7 bases aligning to TRBD1. Germline V lookup: CDR1 GTSNPN, CDR2 SVGIG (reference sequence). J lost 6 bases, V lost 3 bases, and 8 bases had no gene match. This CDR3 contains 14 residues. CDR3 residues: CAWRKQGDRQPQHF. The CDR3 nucleotides are TGTGCCTGGAGGAAGCAGGGGGACCGTCAGCCCCAGCATTTT.

With respect to this clone: The same CDR3 arises from other DNA sequences in this sample as well. The chain recombines TRBV28 with TRBJ1-5; 7 positions agree with TRBD1. The germline CDR1 and CDR2 sequences are MDHEN and SYDVKM. This CDR3 is 13 amino acids long. The ends lost 8 bases at V and 3 bases at J; junction bases unmatched: 4. As DNA, the CDR3 is TGTGCCAGCGGAGACAGGGCCAATCAGCCCCAGCATTTT. Translation: CASGDRANQPQHF.

This sequence joins TRBV7-6 and TRBJ1-4; 7 positions match TRBD1. The CDR3 totals 13 residues. CDR1 and CDR2 from the germline V gene are SGHVS and FNYEAQ. V lost 5 bases, J lost 5 bases, and 2 bases stayed unmatched. This chain's CDR3 is CASSRDRNEKLFF. In DNA, the CDR3 is TGTGCCAGCAGCCGGGACAGAAATGAAAAACTGTTTTTT.

This clone showed up just once. The CDR3 spells CASSPRPPHVGANVLTF. In nucleotides, the CDR3 is TGTGCCAGCAGCCCGAGACCCCCACACGTTGGGGCCAACGTCCTGACTTTC. V usage is TRBV14 and J usage is TRBJ2-6; unclear D gene. Germline loops: CDR1 SGHDN, CDR2 FVKESK. This CDR3 spans 17 amino acids. Between the trimmed V and J ends, which lost 4 bases and 3 bases, there was a span of 16 bases.

The V and J genes are TRBV5-4 and TRBJ1-6; D perhaps matches TRBD1 (6 bases). Trimming cost V 4 bases and J 3 bases, with 11 bases left between them. From germline, CDR1 is SGHNT and CDR2 YYREEE (reference sequence). CDR3 length equals 15 residues. The CDR3 protein is CASSVGHNYNSPLHF. The CDR3, as DNA: TGTGCCAGCAGCGTGGGACACAACTATAATTCACCCCTCCACTTT.

V gene TRBV6-5 combines with J gene TRBJ2-5; 7 positions agree with TRBD1. The better agreement between TRBJ2-7 and the DNA end casts doubt on the J call. CDR3 length: 13 residues. The germline V gene has CDR1 MNHEY and CDR2 SVGAGI. The CDR3 DNA is TGTGCCAGCAGTGCTGACAGGGCCTACGAGCAGTACTTC. Translation: CASSADRAYEQYF.

The chain couples TRBV10-2 to TRBJ1-1; 9 bases line up with TRBD1. This CDR3 is 14 amino acids long. CDR1 is WSHSY, CDR2 SAAADI, per germline. Losses at the gene ends were 3 bases for V and 6 bases for J; bases not matched to a gene: 5. The CDR3 nucleotides read TGCGCCAGCAGTGACCCGGGACAGGGCTCTGAAGCTTTCTTT. This encodes CASSDPGQGSEAFF.

The chain is built from TRBV4-3 and TRBJ1-4, with D possibly TRBD1 on 5 matching bases. V gave up 0 bases and J gave up 7 bases, with 15 bases separating them. Germline V lookup: CDR1 LGHNA, CDR2 YSLEER. The length of the CDR3 is 16 residues. DNA of the CDR3: TGCGCCAGCAGCCAAGAATTGGGTGGGGGAAGTGAAAAACTGTTTTTT. Translated, it gives CASSQELGGGSEKLFF.

This chain joins TRBV7-9 and TRBJ1-6; D gene ambiguous. The CDR3 is 17 amino acids. Looked up from germline, CDR1 is SEHNR and CDR2 is FQNEAQ (reference sequence). Trimming pared 0 bases from V and 0 bases from J, leaving 9 bases between. The CDR3 DNA is TGTGCCAGCAGCTTAGCCGTGGGGAGCTCCTATAATTCACCCCTCCACTTT. Its protein product is CASSLAVGSSYNSPLHF. The whole variable domain, filled in from reference TRBV7-9 and TRBJ1-6, reads DTGVSQNPRHKITKRGQNVTFRCDPISEHNRLYWYRQTLGQGPEFLTYFQNEAQLEKSRLLSDRFSAERPKGSFSTLEIQRTEQGDSAMYLCASSLAVGSSYNSPLHFGNGTRLTVT.

V gene TRBV11-3 combines with J gene TRBJ2-7, with D tentatively TRBD2 (9 bases). The V end was cut by 2 bases, the J end by 5 bases, with 28 bases between. There are 19 residues in the CDR3. Germline V lookup: CDR1 SGHNT, CDR2 YENEEA. As DNA, the CDR3 is TGTGCCAGCAGCTTAATAGTTGACAGGGGCAAGCGGGAGGAGGACGAGCAGTACTTC. It specifies CASSLIVDRGKREEDEQYF.

V is TRBV4-2 and J is TRBJ2-5; TRBD1 or TRBD2 may be the D gene (5 bases each). CDR1 LGHNA and CDR2 YNFKEQ come from the germline V gene. Between the trimmed V and J ends, which lost 4 bases and 2 bases, there was a span of 20 bases. There are 17 residues in the CDR3. The CDR3 coding sequence is TGTGCCAGCAGCCTAGGGGAAGGCAAGCGGCTACAAGAGACCCAGTACTTC. This gives the protein CASSLGEGKRLQETQYF.

The chain links TRBV7-8 to TRBJ1-2, with D perhaps TRBD1 (5 bases). The CDR3 is 14 residues long. The V gene's germline CDR1 is SGHVS and CDR2 FQNEAQ. V gave up 3 bases and J gave up 8 bases, with 16 bases separating them. The CDR3 protein is CASSFGEDTGGYTF. CDR3 DNA sequence: TGTGCCAGCAGCTTCGGGGAGGACACTGGCGGCTACACCTTC.

The J gene is TRBJ2-7, the V gene TRBV5-1, with 10 bases fitting TRBD2. J was trimmed by 4 bases and V by 4 bases; bases with no gene match: 2. The CDR3 sequence is 13 residues long. Germline V gene data show CDR1 as SGHRS and CDR2 as YFSETQ. CDR3 nucleotide sequence: TGCGCCAGCAGCAGGACTAGCGGTTACGAGCAGTACTTC. Translating gives CASSRTSGYEQYF.

The CDR3 reads CAINTGENTEAFF. The CDR3 DNA is TGTGCCATCAACACAGGGGAGAACACTGAAGCTTTCTTT. This sequence joins TRBV10-3 and TRBJ1-1; 7 bases are a match to TRBD1. Per germline, CDR1 ENHRY and CDR2 SYGVKD. The J segment lost 1 base and the V segment lost 7 bases, leaving 3 bases of the junction unmatched. The CDR3 spans 13 residues.

The J gene is TRBJ1-5, the V gene TRBV29-1; possibly TRBD1 for D (5 bases). V dropped 4 bases and J dropped 0 bases, with 19 bases sitting between them. CDR1 is SQVTM, CDR2 ANQGSEA, per germline. This CDR3 is built from 17 residues. In DNA, the CDR3 is TGCAGCGTTGCAAGACAGCTAGCTCTCTCTAGCAATCAGCCCCAGCATTTT. This translates into CSVARQLALSSNQPQHF.

This clone came up once. The chain links TRBV9 to TRBJ2-3, with D unresolved. The germline CDR1 and CDR2 sequences are SGDLS and YYNGEE. V was trimmed by 0 bases and J by 0 bases, leaving 8 bases between them. There are 15 residues in the CDR3. The DNA of the CDR3 is TGTGCCAGCAGCGTAGTAAGTGGTAGCACAGATACGCAGTATTTT. As protein: CASSVVSGSTDTQYF.

V usage is TRBV9 and J usage is TRBJ2-1; a weak D match, TRBD1 (5 bases). Trimming took 0 bases from V and 2 from J, leaving 15 bases between them. The CDR3 covers 17 residues. Per the germline V gene, CDR1 is SGDLS and CDR2 is YYNGEE. The CDR3: CASSVAQARGPYNEQFF. CDR3 DNA: TGTGCCAGCAGCGTAGCTCAAGCTAGGGGTCCCTACAATGAGCAGTTCTTC.